The T cell receptor (beta chain) under discussion was sequenced for a study of response to subunit inactivated influenza vaccine. V was clipped by 5 bases and J by 5 bases, with 19 bases between them. The CDR3 length is 17 residues. TCRdb reprocessed the RT-PCR reads with MiXCR, giving one entry per CDR3 protein. Of about 310,000 distinct CDR3 sequences listed, roughly 22% are singletons. The material was PBMCs from blood, obtained around 22 months after vaccination. The TCR originated in a man aged 45 to 75 who received an inactivated influenza vaccine. The rearrangement links TRBV12-3 or TRBV12-4 to TRBJ2-6; D not certain. CDR3 sequence reads: CASSPRTESGRANVLTF. CDR3 DNA: TGTGCCAGCAGTCCACGGACCGAATCCGGGCGGGCCAACGTCCTGACTTTC.